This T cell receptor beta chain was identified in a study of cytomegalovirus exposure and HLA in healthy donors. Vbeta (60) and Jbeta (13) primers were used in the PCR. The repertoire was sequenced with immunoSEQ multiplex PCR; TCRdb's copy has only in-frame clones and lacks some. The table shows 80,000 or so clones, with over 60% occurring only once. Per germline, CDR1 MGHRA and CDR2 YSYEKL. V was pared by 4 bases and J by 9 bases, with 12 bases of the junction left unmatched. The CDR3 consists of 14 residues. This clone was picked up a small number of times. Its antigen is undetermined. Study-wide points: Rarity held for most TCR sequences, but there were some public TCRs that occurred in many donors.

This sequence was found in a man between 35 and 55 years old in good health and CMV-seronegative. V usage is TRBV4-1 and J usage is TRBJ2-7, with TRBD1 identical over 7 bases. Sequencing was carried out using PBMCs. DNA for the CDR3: TGCGCCAGCAGCCCAGGACAGGACGGGGACGGGCAGTACTTC. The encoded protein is CASSPGQDGDGQYF.